A selection of T cell receptor beta chains follows, all from one sample in a study of OX40 agonist ivuxolimab in advanced cancers. Assay: immunoSEQ multiplex PCR; the TCRdb copy retains only in-frame clones and omits some. This sample has about 63,000 clones, with about four fifths found just once. Here the sequenced sample was CD4+ or CD8+ T cells sorted from blood, taken in a trial of the OX40 agonist ivuxolimab. These receptors came from an adult with an advanced solid tumor such as melanoma, head and neck, liver or kidney cancer. CDR3s include the opening cysteine and the closing phenylalanine or tryptophan. The order of the fields is V gene, CDR3 protein.

>TRBV7-9
CASSTSGQGYYGYTF
>TRBV21-1
CASSNFSGQGGAYPYSNQPQHF
>TRBV2
CASRTDRDYGYTF
>TRBV29-1
CSVSAASSNTEAFF
>TRBV19
CASSKGQITTIKNIQYF
>TRBV11-2
CASSFRASGGVNQETQYF
>TRBV19
CASSNPGELFF
>TRBV30
CASSTGAREAFF
>TRBV5-6
CASSWTKVKIYEQYF
>TRBV7-6
CASRGQSHQPQHF
>TRBV7-2
CASTPGGSLYEQYF
>TRBV4-1
CASSHYPDRAGGTDTQYF
>TRBV7-3
CASSGTSGGARDTQYF
>TRBV30
CAWSVGRGTEAFF
>TRBV19
CASHRVGVDTGELFF
>TRBV6-1
CASSERGYEQYF
>TRBV6-5
CASSGLAGYEQYF
>TRBV11-2
CASSEGPYGANVLTF
>TRBV30
CAWTGDYTQYF
>TRBV18
CASSPGTANQPQHF
>TRBV6-5
CASSYDPGGRTEAFF
>TRBV6-1
CASTGALTNEKLFF
>TRBV18
CASSPGQGIIQPQHF
>TRBV5-1
CASSLGIRLAGVETQYF
>TRBV5-1
CASSQLGTLNTEAFF
>TRBV7-6
CASSLAGSETQYF
>TRBV6-4
CASINRGLVVGYTF
>TRBV4-3
CASSQNPGQGAMAYNEQFF
>TRBV20-1
CSARPGNEQFF